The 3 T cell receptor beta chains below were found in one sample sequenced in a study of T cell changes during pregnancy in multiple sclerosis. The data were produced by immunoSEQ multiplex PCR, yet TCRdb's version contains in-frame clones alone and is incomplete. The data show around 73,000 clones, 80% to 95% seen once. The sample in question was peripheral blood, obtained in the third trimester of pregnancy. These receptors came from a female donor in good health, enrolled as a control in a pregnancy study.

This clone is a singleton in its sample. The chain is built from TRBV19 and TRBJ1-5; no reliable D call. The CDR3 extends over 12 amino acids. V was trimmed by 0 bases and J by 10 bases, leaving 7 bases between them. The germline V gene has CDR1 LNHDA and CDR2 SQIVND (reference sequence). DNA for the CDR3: TGTGCCAGTAGTATAGAAGGGAGTCCCCAGCATTTT. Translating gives CASSIEGSPQHF.

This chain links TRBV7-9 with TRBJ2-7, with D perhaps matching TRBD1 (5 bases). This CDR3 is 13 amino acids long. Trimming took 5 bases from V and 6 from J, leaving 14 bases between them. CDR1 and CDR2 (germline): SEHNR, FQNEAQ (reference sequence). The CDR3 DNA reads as TGTGCCAGCAGCCATCCCCAAGGGGCCGAGCAGTACTTC. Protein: CASSHPQGAEQYF.

The CDR3 loop reads CASSLTSGGNEQFF. The CDR3 nucleotides read TGTGCCAGCAGCTTAACTAGCGGGGGAAATGAGCAGTTCTTC. The chain employs TRBV11-1 and TRBJ2-1; TRBD2 matches at 11 bases. The V gene's germline CDR1 is SGHAT and CDR2 FQDESV (reference sequence). Unmatched junction bases numbered 1, after V lost 2 bases and J lost 7 bases. The CDR3 covers 14 residues.